This T cell receptor beta chain was sequenced for a study of blood T cells in healthy people across ages (dated by TCRdb to the mid-2010s). Context from the whole study: In model experiments, template switching captured roughly one uniquely barcoded TCR beta cDNA molecule for every two T cells. To track age-related changes in TCR beta repertoire diversity, the study relied on deep sequencing normalized with unique cDNA molecular identifiers. The donors were split into four age groups: young (average 16 years), middle-aged (roughly 39), aged (approximately 60) and long-lived (under 90). To avoid experimental bias, donors of different ages were randomly spread across the sequencing lanes. The study analyzed two additional independent replicas of 1 million unique cDNA reads from the same blood draw for two donors, one aged 18 to 30 and one aged 80 or older.

Systemically healthy Caucasian individuals from Russia, some 40 in total and aged about 6 to 100 years, were included as donors. Each donor gave about 9.8 milliliters of peripheral blood, drawn into EDTA-treated Vacutainer tubes. Ficoll-Paque density-gradient centrifugation was used to isolate PBMCs, with at least 7 million obtained per sample. Total RNA, at least 5 micrograms per sample, was extracted from PBMCs with Trizol reagent. The percentages of naive CD45RAhigh/CD27high T cells were determined by flow cytometry on a PBMC aliquot from every donor. From V the trimming removes 4 bases and from J it removes 2 bases, while the gene matches leave 5 bases of the junction unaccounted for. The CDR3 starts with the cysteine, ends with the phenylalanine, and has 16 residues. Only CDR3 DNA is held: 48 bases, read in frame from base 1. CDR1 and CDR2 (MNHEY, SMNVEV) derive from the germline V gene (reference sequence).

Turning to this clonotype: No antigen is known for it. No much larger clone exists at a distance of one base, and base qualities are not known.

Receptors were amplified or captured by 5' RACE. Sequencing relied on an Illumina HiSeq 2500. A second roughly 6 to 12 cycle PCR used a sample-barcoded 5' primer and a J-beta primer mix. A template-switch 5' adaptor carrying 12 random nucleotides introduced a unique molecular identifier onto each TCR beta cDNA molecule. Each sample yielded at least 3 million CDR3-containing paired-end reads. First-strand cDNA was synthesized from all RNA with the Mint cDNA synthesis kit, primed by a TRBC-specific oligonucleotide. Following uracil-DNA glycosylase treatment, all cDNA underwent a first 18-cycle PCR with the universal primers M1SS and BC2_uni_R. Per the source publication's procedure: For normalization, 1 million high-quality reads, each with a distinct molecular identifier, were randomly selected from each sample. Instead of being binned into consensus sequences, reads with shared molecular identifiers were discarded. CDR3 identification, clonotype clustering and error correction used MiTCR with a Q25 quality threshold and the strictest error-elimination algorithm. A nonparametric unseen species model with Euler transformation was used to estimate a lower bound on total TCR beta diversity. The public reads were quality trimmed at Q25 with fastp and then assembled into clones with MiXCR by TCRdb, keeping productive beta chains. Each entry merges the rows of one CDR3 protein and shows their most common DNA and genes. In this record, the V and J calls reflect TCRdb's handling and not the investigators' own analysis. In this sample the table shows roughly 860,000 distinct CDR3 sequences, under 80% of which occur a single time. Jointly, the top ten make up roughly 25% of the sample.

The research as a whole found: Donor CMV infection status was unknown, potentially confounding age-related changes in expanded clonotypes. As age increased, observed TCR beta diversity per million T cells dropped in a roughly linear way, and a significant reduction was already evident by age 40. Total diversity estimates from one million sequenced T cells were considered lower bounds and underestimates. The long-lived group showed more naive CD4+ T cells, fewer expanded clones and increased TCR diversity than the aged group, suggesting age selection. A strong correlation was found between observed TCR beta diversity and the percentage of naive T cells measured by flow cytometry. Since profiling was done on bulk unsorted PBMCs, naive and antigen-experienced compartments could not be conclusively compared.

The sequencing sample was made of blood. The V and J genes are TRBV27 and TRBJ2-3; the junction holds 11 bases that match TRBD2. The TCR was taken from a man younger than 45 in good health. The DNA reads as follows: TGTGCCAGCAGTTCAGGACTAGCGGGTACCACAGATACGCAGTATTTT. The resulting protein is CASSSGLAGTTDTQYF.